The 16 T cell receptor beta chains reported below all come from one sample, sequenced in a study of blood T cell repertoires in COVID-19. Sequencing was performed with immunoSEQ multiplex PCR; in TCRdb, only in-frame clones are kept and a portion is missing. Of about 310,000 clones in the sample, about 87% are singletons; the top ten hold 7.8%. Sequencing was done on a sample of peripheral blood. The receptors come from a woman aged 45-60 years who had recovered from COVID-19.

The CDR3 loop reads CASSLRTGDGQPQHF. In DNA, the CDR3 is TGTGCCAGCAGCCTCCGGACAGGGGACGGTCAGCCCCAGCATTTT. The genes are TRBV7-2 and TRBJ1-5; 9 bases are shared with TRBD1. The germline V gene has CDR1 SGHTA and CDR2 FQGNSA. The CDR3 sequence is 15 residues long. Losses at the gene ends were 5 bases for V and 6 bases for J; bases not matched to a gene: 8.

The chain couples TRBV7-2 to TRBJ1-1, with 9 bases fitting TRBD1. From germline, CDR1 is SGHTA and CDR2 FQGNSA. The CDR3 is 15 residues long. The trim removed 2 bases at V and 5 bases at J, leaving 6 bases unmatched. CDR3 protein: CASSLWGQGRTEAFF. DNA for the CDR3: TGTGCCAGCAGCTTATGGGGACAGGGACGGACTGAAGCTTTCTTT. The whole variable domain, filled in from reference TRBV7-2 and TRBJ1-1, reads GAGVSQSPSNKVTEKGKDVELRCDPISGHTALYWYRQSLGQGLEFLIYFQGNSAPDKSGLPSDRFSAERTGGSVSTLTIQRTQQEDSAVYLCASSLWGQGRTEAFFGQGTRLTVV.

The rearrangement links TRBV10-2 to TRBJ2-7, with D perhaps matching TRBD2 (5 bases). The CDR3 is made up of 13 amino acids. Germline lookup yields CDR1 WSHSY and CDR2 SAAADI. V was clipped by 5 bases and J by 1 base, with 9 bases between them. The CDR3 sequence is CASSTGESYEQYF. The CDR3 DNA follows: TGCGCCAGCAGTACCGGGGAATCCTACGAGCAGTACTTC.

The chain recombines TRBV5-1 with TRBJ2-3, with D perhaps TRBD2 (5 bases). Trimming stripped 7 bases from V and 4 bases from J, with 10 bases between. The CDR3 sequence is 12 residues long. Germline-derived CDR1 and CDR2 are SGHRS and YFSETQ. CDR3 sequence (DNA): TGCGCCAGCGGACTGGATCCAGATACGCAGTATTTT. Protein product: CASGLDPDTQYF.

V usage is TRBV30 and J usage is TRBJ2-5; D remains unclear. The CDR3 is 12 residues long. Trimming stripped 4 bases from V and 5 bases from J, with 11 bases between. Germline CDR1 is GTSNPN and CDR2 is SVGIG (reference sequence). CDR3 sequence: CAWTQVRETQYF. The CDR3, as DNA: TGTGCCTGGACCCAGGTTCGGGAGACCCAGTACTTC.

The CDR3 nucleotides read TGTGCCATCAACGACGGGGTCGGCTACACCTTC. Translated, it gives CAINDGVGYTF. The chain employs TRBV6-6 and TRBJ1-2; D not resolved. The V gene lost 10 bases and the J gene lost 8 bases, with 14 bases spanning the gap. The CDR3 spans 11 residues. From germline, CDR1 is MNHNY and CDR2 SVGAGI (reference sequence).

The genes are TRBV19 and TRBJ2-7, with TRBD1 matching 7 bases. V dropped 5 bases and J dropped 6; count of bases not matched to a gene: 7. Germline CDR1 LNHDA, CDR2 SQIVND (reference sequence). CDR3 length: 13 residues. CDR3 amino acids: CASSRRDSGEQYF. In DNA, the CDR3 is TGTGCCAGTAGTCGCCGGGACAGTGGCGAGCAGTACTTC.

V gene TRBV7-2 combines with J gene TRBJ2-7; the match to TRBD1 covers 7 bases. The CDR3 runs to 14 residues. CDR1 is SGHTA and CDR2 is FQGNSA in the germline V gene. The trim removed 0 bases at V and 7 bases at J, leaving 6 bases unmatched. CDR3 sequence reads: CASSLAGTASEQYF. For the CDR3, the DNA is TGTGCCAGCAGCTTAGCCGGGACAGCCTCGGAGCAGTACTTC.

The chain recombines TRBV30 with TRBJ1-2, with no clear D. V lost 4 bases and J lost 2, with 32 bases in between. Per the germline V gene, CDR1 is GTSNPN and CDR2 is SVGIG (reference sequence). The CDR3 covers 20 residues. CDR3 residues: CAWTAPQAISETSLNYGYTF. The CDR3 bases are TGTGCCTGGACTGCCCCCCAAGCCATTAGCGAAACTTCGCTCAACTATGGCTACACCTTC.

The chain carries TRBV9 and TRBJ2-1; TRBD2 is a possible D gene (5 bases). The CDR3 has 15 amino acids. Germline-derived CDR1 and CDR2 are SGDLS and YYNGEE. V was pared by 0 bases and J by 3 bases, with 10 bases between. The CDR3 loop is CASSVDSVGYNEQFF. For the CDR3, the DNA is TGTGCCAGCAGCGTAGATAGCGTGGGCTACAATGAGCAGTTCTTC.

About this clone itself: No DNA is shown, since the ends of the CDR3 on it are uncertain; the CDR3 is the one TCRdb lists. The chain is built from TRBV7-2 and TRBJ1-2; the table's D call of TRBD1 was not tested on the DNA. CDR1 SGHTA and CDR2 FQGNSA come from the germline V gene. The CDR3 is 16 amino acids long, termini counted. CDR3 region: CASSFRFGDSNYGYTF.

The chain has TRBV11-2 and TRBJ2-7; TRBD2 matches at 11 bases. J lost 5 bases, V lost 3 bases, and 9 bases had no gene match. The CDR3 length is 16 residues. CDR1 and CDR2 (germline): SGHAT, FQNNGV. The CDR3 is CASSLDRLAGSHEQYF. CDR3 DNA sequence: TGTGCCAGCAGCTTGGACCGACTAGCGGGAAGCCACGAGCAGTACTTC.

The V gene is TRBV11-3, the J gene TRBJ1-1; D not resolved. Trimming cost V 0 bases and J 0 bases, with 11 bases left between them. The germline CDR1 and CDR2 sequences are SGHNT and YENEEA. The CDR3 is 16 residues long. CDR3 nucleotide sequence: TGTGCCAGCAGCTTAGAGCGGGGTACATTGAACACTGAAGCTTTCTTT. This sequence encodes CASSLERGTLNTEAFF.

The chain is built from TRBV5-8 and TRBJ2-1, with a possible D match to TRBD2 (6 bases). Trimming took 4 bases from V and 7 from J, leaving 24 bases between them. CDR3 length: 17 residues. Germline CDR1 is SGHTS and CDR2 is YDEGEE. The CDR3 sequence is CASSLLWREVYINEQFF. CDR3 DNA sequence: TGTGCCAGCAGCCTTCTATGGCGGGAAGTTTATATTAATGAGCAGTTCTTC.

This clone has a single count. The rearrangement links TRBV6-5 to TRBJ1-2; D is unresolved. The CDR3 spans 12 residues. The V end was cut by 11 bases, the J end by 2 bases, with 12 bases between. The germline V gene has CDR1 MNHEY and CDR2 SVGAGI. The CDR3 sequence: CACRGNNYGYTF. In DNA form, the CDR3 reads TGTGCCTGTCGAGGGAACAACTATGGCTACACCTTC.

This chain connects TRBV4-1 to TRBJ1-2; D is possibly TRBD1 (6 bases). The V gene's germline CDR1 is MGHRA and CDR2 YSYEKL. The length of the CDR3 is 13 residues. V lost 1 base, J lost 8 bases, and 11 bases lay in between. This CDR3 reads CASSQGGGRGYTF. In DNA form, the CDR3 reads TGCGCCAGCAGCCAAGGCGGGGGCCGCGGCTACACCTTC.